One T cell receptor (beta chain) is described in this entry. The antigen remains undetermined. The CDR3 is 15 residues long. The V and J ends lost 5 bases and 4 bases respectively, with 17 bases between them. Looked up from germline, CDR1 is SEHNR and CDR2 is FQNEAQ (reference sequence). The data were taken from a study of T cell responses to AZD1222 COVID-19 vaccine. Study conclusions and caveats: Repertoires were collected only later (after the peak T cell response had occurred). Donors, mostly white British, included more females; clonal diversity was possibly underestimated.

The protocol was immunoSEQ multiplex PCR, while the TCRdb copy is restricted to in-frame clones and leaves out a portion. The data show about 140,000 clones, with more than 85% seen just once and 3.6% held by the top ten. V is TRBV7-9 and J is TRBJ1-2, with a weak D call TRBD1 (5 bases). This clonotype was sampled from an adult who received the AZD1222 COVID-19 vaccine. Material: peripheral blood, obtained 28 days after the second AZD1222 dose. The CDR3 sequence: CASSPRFPGGYGYTF. In DNA, the CDR3 is TGTGCCAGCAGCCCGAGATTTCCCGGGGGCTATGGCTACACCTTC.